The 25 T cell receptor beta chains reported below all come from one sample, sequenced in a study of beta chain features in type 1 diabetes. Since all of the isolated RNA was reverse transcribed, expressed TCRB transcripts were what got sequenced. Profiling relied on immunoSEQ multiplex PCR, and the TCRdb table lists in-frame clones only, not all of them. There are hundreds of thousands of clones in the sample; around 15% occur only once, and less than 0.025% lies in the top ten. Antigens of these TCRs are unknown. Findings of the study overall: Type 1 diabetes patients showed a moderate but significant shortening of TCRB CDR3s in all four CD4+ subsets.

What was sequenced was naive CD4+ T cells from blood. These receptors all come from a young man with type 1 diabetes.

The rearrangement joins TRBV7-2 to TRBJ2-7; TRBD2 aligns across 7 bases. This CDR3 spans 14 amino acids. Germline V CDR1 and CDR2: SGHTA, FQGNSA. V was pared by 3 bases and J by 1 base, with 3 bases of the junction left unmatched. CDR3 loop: CASSLGGKSYEQYF. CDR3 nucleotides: TGTGCCAGCAGCTTGGGGGGGAAATCCTACGAGCAGTACTTC. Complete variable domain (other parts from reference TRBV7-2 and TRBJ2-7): GAGVSQSPSNKVTEKGKDVELRCDPISGHTALYWYRQSLGQGLEFLIYFQGNSAPDKSGLPSDRFSAERTGGSVSTLTIQRTQQEDSAVYLCASSLGGKSYEQYFGPGTRLTVT.

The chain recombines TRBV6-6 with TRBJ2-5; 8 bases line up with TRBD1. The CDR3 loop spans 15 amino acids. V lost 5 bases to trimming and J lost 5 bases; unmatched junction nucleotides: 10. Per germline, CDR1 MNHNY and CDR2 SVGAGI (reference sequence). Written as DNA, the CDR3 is TGTGCCAGCAGTCCCCGACAGGGGTTGGGGGAGACCCAGTACTTC. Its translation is CASSPRQGLGETQYF.

The CDR3 loop is CASSSLLTGLNTEAFF. The DNA of the CDR3 is TGTGCCAGCAGCTCGCTACTGACAGGGTTAAACACTGAAGCTTTCTTT. This sequence joins TRBV7-9 and TRBJ1-1; 7 bases fit TRBD1. Losses at the gene ends were 4 bases for V and 2 bases for J; bases not matched to a gene: 10. This CDR3 has 16 residues. Germline CDR1 and CDR2: SEHNR and FQNEAQ (reference sequence).

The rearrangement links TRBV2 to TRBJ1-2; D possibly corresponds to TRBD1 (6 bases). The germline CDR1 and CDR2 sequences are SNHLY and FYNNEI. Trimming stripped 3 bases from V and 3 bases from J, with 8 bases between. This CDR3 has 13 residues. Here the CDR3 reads CASSEDSYYGYTF. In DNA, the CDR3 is TGTGCCAGCAGTGAGGACAGCTACTATGGCTACACCTTC.

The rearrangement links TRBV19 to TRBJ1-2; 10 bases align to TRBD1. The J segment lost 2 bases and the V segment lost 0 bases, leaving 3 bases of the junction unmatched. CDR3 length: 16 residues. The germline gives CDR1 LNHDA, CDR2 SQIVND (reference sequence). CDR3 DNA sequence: TGTGCCAGTAGTATAGATCGACAGGGGGCGAACTATGGCTACACCTTC. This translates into CASSIDRQGANYGYTF.

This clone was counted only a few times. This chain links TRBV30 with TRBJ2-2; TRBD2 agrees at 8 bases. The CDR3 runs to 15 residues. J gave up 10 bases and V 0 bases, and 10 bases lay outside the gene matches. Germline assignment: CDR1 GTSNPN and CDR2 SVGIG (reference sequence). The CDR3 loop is CAWSVKRGIAEELFF. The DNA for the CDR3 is TGTGCCTGGAGTGTAAAGCGGGGGATCGCGGAGGAGCTGTTTTTT. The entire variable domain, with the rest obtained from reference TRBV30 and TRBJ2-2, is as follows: SQTIHQWPATLVQPVGSPLSLECTVEGTSNPNLYWYRQAAGRGLQLLFYSVGIGQISSEVPQNLSASRPQDRQFILSSKKLLLSDSGFYLCAWSVKRGIAEELFFGEGSRLTVL.

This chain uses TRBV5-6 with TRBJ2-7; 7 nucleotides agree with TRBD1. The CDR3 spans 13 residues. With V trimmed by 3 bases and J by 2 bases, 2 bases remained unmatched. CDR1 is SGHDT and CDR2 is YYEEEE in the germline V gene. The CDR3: CASSYRGPYEQYF. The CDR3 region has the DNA TGTGCCAGCAGCTACAGGGGTCCCTACGAGCAGTACTTC.

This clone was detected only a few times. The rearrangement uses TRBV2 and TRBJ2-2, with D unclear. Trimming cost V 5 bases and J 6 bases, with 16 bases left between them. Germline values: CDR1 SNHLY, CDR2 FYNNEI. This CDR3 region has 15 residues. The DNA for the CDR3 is TGTGCCAGCAGTAAGGAGCCTCGGTCAGCCGGGGAGCTGTTTTTT. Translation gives CASSKEPRSAGELFF.

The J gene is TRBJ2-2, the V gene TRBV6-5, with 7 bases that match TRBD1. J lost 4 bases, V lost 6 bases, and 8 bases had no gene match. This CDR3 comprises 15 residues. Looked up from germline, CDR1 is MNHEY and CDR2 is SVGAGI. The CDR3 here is CASSGGQAGTGELFF. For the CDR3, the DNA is TGTGCCAGCAGCGGTGGACAGGCGGGCACCGGGGAGCTGTTTTTT.

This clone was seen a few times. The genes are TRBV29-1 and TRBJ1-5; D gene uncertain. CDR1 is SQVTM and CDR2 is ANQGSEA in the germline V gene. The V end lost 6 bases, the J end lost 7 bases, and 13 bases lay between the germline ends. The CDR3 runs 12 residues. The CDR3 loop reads CSVSGEDQPQHF. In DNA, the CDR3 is TGCAGCGTAAGCGGGGAGGACCAGCCCCAGCATTTT. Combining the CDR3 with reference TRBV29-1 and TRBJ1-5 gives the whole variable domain SAVISQKPSRDICQRGTSLTIQCQVDSQVTMMFWYRQQPGQSLTLIATANQGSEATYESGFVIDKFPISRPNLTFSTLTVSNMSPEDSSIYLCSVSGEDQPQHFGDGTRLSIL.

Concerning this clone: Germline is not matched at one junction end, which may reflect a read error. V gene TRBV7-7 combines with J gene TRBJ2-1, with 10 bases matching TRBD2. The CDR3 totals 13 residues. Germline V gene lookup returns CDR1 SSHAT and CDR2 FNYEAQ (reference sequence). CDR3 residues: CASSPSSGGEQFF. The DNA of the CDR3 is TGTGCTAGCAGCCCCTCTAGCGGGGGTGAGCAGTTCTTC.

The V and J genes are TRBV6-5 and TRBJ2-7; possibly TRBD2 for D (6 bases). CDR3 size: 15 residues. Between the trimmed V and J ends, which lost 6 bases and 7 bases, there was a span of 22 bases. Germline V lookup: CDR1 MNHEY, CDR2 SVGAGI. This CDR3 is CASRRRDPPTREQYF. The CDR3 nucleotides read TGTGCCAGCAGGCGGAGGGACCCCCCAACGCGGGAGCAGTACTTC.

DNA of the CDR3: TGTGCCAGCAGCCAACAGGGCGGTGGCACTGAAGCTTTCTTT. It codes for CASSQQGGGTEAFF. The gene calls are TRBV7-3 and TRBJ1-1, with a possible D match to TRBD1 (6 bases). Germline assignment: CDR1 SGHTA and CDR2 FQGTGA. V lost 5 bases, J lost 4 bases, and 14 bases lay in between. The CDR3 sequence is 14 residues long.

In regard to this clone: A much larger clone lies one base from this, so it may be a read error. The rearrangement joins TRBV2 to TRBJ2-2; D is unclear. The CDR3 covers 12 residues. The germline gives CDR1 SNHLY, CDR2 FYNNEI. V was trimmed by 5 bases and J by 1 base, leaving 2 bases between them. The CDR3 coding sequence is TGTGCCAGCAGTTTGAACACCGGGGAGCTGTTTTTT. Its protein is CASSLNTGELFF. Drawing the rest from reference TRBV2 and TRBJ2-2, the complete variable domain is EPEVTQTPSHQVTQMGQEVILRCVPISNHLYFYWYRQILGQKVEFLVSFYNNEISEKSEIFDDQFSVERPDGSNFTLKIRSTKLEDSAMYFCASSLNTGELFFGEGSRLTVL.

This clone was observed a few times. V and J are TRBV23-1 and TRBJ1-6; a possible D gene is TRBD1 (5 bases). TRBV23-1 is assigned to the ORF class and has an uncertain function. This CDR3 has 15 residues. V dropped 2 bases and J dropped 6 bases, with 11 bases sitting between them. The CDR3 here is CASSQGAQGNSPLHF. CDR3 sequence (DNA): TGCGCCAGCAGTCAAGGGGCGCAGGGTAATTCACCCCTCCACTTT.

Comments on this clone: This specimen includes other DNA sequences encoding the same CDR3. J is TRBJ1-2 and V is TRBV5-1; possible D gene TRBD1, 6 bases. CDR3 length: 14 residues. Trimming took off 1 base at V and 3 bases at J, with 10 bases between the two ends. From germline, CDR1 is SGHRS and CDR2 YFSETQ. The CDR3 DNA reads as TGCGCCAGCAGCTTGACAGGGTCGGACTATGGCTACACCTTC. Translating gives CASSLTGSDYGYTF.

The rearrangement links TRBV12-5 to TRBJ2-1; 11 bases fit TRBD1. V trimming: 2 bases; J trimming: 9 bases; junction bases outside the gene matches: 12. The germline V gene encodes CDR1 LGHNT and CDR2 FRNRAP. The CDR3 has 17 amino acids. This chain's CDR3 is CASGLIWDRGFPSEQFF. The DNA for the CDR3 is TGTGCTAGTGGTTTGATATGGGACAGGGGGTTCCCCAGTGAGCAGTTCTTC.

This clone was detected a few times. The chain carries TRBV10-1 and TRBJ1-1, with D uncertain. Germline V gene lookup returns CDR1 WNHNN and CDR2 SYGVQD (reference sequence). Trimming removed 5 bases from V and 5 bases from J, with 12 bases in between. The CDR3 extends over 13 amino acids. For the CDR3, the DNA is TGCGCCAGCAGTCCTGTCCGCTCGACTGAAGCTTTCTTT. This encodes CASSPVRSTEAFF.

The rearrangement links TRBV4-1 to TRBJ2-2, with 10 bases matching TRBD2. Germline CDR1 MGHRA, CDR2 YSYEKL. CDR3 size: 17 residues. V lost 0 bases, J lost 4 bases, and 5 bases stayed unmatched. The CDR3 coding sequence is TGCGCCAGCAGCCAAGAGGCTAGCGGGGGTGTCACCGGGGAGCTGTTTTTT. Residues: CASSQEASGGVTGELFF.

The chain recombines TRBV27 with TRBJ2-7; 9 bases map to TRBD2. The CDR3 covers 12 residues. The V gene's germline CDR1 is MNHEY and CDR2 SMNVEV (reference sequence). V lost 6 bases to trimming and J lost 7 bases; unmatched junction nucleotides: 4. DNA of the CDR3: TGTGCCAGCAGATCTAGCGGGGTGGAGCAGTACTTC. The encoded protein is CASRSSGVEQYF.

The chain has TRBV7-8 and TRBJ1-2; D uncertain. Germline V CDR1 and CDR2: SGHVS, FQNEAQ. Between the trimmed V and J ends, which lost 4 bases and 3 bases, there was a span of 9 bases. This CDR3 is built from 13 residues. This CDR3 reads CASSSVPHYGYTF. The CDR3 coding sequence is TGTGCCAGCAGCTCTGTCCCTCACTATGGCTACACCTTC.

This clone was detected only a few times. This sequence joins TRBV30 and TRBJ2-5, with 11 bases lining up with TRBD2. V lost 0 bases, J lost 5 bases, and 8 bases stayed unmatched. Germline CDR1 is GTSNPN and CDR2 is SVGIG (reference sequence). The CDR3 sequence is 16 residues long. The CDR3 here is CAWSVGLAGGRETQYF. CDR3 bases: TGTGCCTGGAGTGTAGGGCTAGCGGGGGGCCGGGAGACCCAGTACTTC.

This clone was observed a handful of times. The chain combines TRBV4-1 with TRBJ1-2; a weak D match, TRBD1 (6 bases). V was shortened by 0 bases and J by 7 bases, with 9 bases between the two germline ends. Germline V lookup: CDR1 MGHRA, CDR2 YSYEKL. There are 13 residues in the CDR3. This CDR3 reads CASSQDWTVGYTF. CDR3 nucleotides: TGCGCCAGCAGCCAAGATTGGACAGTTGGCTACACCTTC.

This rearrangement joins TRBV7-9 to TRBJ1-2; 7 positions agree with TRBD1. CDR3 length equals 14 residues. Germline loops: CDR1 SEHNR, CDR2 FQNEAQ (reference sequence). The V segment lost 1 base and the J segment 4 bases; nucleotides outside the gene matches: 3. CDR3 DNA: TGTGCCAGCAGCTTAGTCGGACAGGCCTATGGCTACACCTTC. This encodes CASSLVGQAYGYTF.

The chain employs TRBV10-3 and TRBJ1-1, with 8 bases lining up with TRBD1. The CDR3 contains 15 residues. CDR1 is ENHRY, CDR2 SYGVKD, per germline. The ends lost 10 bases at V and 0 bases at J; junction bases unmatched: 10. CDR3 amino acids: CASTGTGALNTEAFF. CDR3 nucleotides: TGTGCCAGCACTGGGACAGGCGCTTTGAACACTGAAGCTTTCTTT.